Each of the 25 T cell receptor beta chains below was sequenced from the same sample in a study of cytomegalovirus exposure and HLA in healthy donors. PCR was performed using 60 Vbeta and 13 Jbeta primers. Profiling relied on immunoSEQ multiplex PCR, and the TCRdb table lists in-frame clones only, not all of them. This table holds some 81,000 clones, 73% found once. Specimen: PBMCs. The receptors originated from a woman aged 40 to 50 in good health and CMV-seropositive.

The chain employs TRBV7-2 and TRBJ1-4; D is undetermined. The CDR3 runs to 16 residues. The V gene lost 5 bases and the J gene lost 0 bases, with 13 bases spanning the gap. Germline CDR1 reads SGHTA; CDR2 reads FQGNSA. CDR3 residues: CASSKGSGATNEKLFF. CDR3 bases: TGTGCCAGCAGCAAAGGGTCCGGGGCAACTAATGAAAAACTGTTTTTT.

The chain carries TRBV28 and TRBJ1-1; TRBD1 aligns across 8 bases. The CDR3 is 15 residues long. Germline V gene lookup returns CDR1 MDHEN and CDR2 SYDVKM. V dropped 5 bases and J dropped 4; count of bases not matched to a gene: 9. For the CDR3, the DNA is TGTGCCAGCAGTCTAGGACAGGGCGGCTTCACTGAAGCTTTCTTT. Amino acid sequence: CASSLGQGGFTEAFF.

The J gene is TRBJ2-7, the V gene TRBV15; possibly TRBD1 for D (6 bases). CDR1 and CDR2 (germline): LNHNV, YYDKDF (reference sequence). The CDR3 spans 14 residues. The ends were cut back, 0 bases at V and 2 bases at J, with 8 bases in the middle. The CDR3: CATSREGQAYEQYF. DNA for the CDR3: TGTGCCACCAGCAGAGAGGGACAAGCCTACGAGCAGTACTTC.

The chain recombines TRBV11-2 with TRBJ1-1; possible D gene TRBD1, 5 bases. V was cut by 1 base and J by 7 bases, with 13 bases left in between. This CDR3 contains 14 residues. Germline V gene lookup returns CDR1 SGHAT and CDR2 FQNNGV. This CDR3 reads CASSLVRQSGEAFF. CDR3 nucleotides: TGTGCCAGCAGCTTAGTTAGACAGTCGGGTGAAGCTTTCTTT.

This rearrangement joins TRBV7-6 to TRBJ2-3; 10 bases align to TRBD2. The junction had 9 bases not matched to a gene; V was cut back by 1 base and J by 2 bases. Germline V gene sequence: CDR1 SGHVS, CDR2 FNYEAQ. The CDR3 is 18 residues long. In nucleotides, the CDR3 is TGTGCCAGCAGCTTAGTTCGAGCGGGAGGGCGGGCCACAGATACGCAGTATTTT. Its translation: CASSLVRAGGRATDTQYF.

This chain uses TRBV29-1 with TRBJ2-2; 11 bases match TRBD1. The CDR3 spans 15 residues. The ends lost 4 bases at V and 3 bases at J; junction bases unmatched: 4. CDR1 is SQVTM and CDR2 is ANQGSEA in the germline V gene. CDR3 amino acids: CSVGGQGAYTGELFF. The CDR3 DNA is TGCAGCGTTGGAGGACAGGGGGCATACACCGGGGAGCTGTTTTTT.

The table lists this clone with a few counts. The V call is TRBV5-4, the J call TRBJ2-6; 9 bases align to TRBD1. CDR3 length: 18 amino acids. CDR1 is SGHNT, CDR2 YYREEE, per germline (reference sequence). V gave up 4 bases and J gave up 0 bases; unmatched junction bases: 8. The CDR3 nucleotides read TGTGCCAGCAGCCCCTTTGACAGGGGGGGCTCTGGGGCCAACGTCCTGACTTTC. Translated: CASSPFDRGGSGANVLTF.

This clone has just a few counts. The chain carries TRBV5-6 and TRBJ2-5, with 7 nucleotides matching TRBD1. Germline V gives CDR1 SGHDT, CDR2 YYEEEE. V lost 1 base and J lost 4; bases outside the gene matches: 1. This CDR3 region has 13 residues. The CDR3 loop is CASSLRTGETQYF. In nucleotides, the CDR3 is TGTGCCAGCAGCTTGCGGACAGGAGAGACCCAGTACTTC.

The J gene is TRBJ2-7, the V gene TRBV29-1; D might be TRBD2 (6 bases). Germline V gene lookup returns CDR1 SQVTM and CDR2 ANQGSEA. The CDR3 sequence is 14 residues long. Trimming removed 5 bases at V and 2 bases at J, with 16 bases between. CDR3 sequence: CSVTGTVHPYEQYF. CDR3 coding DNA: TGCAGCGTTACCGGGACTGTGCACCCCTACGAGCAGTACTTC.

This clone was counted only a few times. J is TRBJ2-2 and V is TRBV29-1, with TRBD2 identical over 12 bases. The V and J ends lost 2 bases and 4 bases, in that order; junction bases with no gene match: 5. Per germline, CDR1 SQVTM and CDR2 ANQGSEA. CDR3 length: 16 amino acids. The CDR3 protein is CSVETSGRLGTGELFF. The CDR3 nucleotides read TGCAGCGTTGAAACTAGCGGGAGGCTCGGCACCGGGGAGCTGTTTTTT.

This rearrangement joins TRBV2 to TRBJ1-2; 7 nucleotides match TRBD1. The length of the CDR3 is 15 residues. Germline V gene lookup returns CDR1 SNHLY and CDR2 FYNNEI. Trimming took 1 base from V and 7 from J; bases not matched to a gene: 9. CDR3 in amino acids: CASSEERRGRSGYTF. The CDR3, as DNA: TGTGCCAGCAGTGAAGAGCGCAGGGGGAGGAGTGGCTACACCTTC.

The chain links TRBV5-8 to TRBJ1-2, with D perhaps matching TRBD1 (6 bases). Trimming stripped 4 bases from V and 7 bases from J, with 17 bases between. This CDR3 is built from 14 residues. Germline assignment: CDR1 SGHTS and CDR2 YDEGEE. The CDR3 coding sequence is TGTGCCAGCAGCCAAGGGACACGTCTACTTGGCTACACCTTC. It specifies CASSQGTRLLGYTF. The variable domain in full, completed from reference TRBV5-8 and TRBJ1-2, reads EAGVTQSPTHLIKTRGQQATLRCSPISGHTSVYWYQQALGLGLQFLLWYDEGEERNRGNFPPRFSGRQFPNYSSELNVNALELEDSALYLCASSQGTRLLGYTFGSGTRLTVV.

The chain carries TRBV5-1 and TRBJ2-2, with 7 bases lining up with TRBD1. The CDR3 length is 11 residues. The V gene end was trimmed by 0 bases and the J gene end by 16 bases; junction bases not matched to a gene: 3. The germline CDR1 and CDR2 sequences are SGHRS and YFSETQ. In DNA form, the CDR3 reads TGCGCCAGCAGCTTGGGACAGGGAAAGTTTTTT. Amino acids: CASSLGQGKFF.

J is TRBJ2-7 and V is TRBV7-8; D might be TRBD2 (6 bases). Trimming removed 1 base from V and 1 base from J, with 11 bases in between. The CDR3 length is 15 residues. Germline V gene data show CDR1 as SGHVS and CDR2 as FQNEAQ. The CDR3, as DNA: TGTGCCAGCAGCTTAGACCCGGGAGCTTCCTACGAGCAGTACTTC. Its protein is CASSLDPGASYEQYF.

The CDR3 here is CASSSSKYEQYF. The CDR3 nucleotides read TGTGCCAGCAGCTCCTCTAAGTACGAGCAGTACTTC. The J gene is TRBJ2-7, the V gene TRBV5-4; D gene ambiguous. This CDR3 comprises 12 residues. Per the germline V gene, CDR1 is SGHNT and CDR2 is YYREEE (reference sequence). Trimming removed 3 bases at V and 4 bases at J, with 8 bases between.

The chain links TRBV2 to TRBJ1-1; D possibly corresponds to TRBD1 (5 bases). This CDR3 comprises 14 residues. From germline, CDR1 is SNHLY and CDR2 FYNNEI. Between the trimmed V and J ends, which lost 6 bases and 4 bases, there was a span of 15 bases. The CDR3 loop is CASRLGGGGTEAFF. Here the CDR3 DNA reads TGTGCCAGCAGGTTGGGGGGTGGCGGCACTGAAGCTTTCTTT.

CDR3 DNA sequence: TGTGCCAGCAGTCGACAGGGCGCGAAGAACACTGAAGCTTTCTTT. It is translated as CASSRQGAKNTEAFF. The V and J genes are TRBV6-5 and TRBJ1-1, with 7 bases that match TRBD1. Germline lookup yields CDR1 MNHEY and CDR2 SVGAGI. V lost 5 bases, J lost 1 base, and 7 bases stayed unmatched. The CDR3 is made up of 15 amino acids.

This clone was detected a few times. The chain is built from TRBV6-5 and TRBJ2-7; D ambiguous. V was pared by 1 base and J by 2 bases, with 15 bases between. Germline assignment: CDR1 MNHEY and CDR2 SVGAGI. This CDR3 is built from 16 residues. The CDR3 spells CASSYLAPGSTYEQYF. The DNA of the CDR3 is TGTGCCAGCAGTTACTTGGCCCCCGGGTCAACCTACGAGCAGTACTTC.

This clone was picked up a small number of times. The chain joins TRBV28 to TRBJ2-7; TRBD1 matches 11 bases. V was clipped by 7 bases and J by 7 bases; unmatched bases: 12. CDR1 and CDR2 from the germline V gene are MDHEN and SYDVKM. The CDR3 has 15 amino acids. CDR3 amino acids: CASTSIGQGAREQYF. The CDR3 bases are TGTGCCAGCACCTCAATTGGACAGGGGGCGCGAGAGCAGTACTTC.

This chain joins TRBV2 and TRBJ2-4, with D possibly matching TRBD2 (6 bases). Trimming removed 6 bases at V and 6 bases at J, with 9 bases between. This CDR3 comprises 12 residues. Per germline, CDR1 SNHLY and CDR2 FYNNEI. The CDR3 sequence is CASRGDSNIQYF. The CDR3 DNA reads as TGTGCCAGCAGGGGGGACTCAAACATTCAGTACTTC.

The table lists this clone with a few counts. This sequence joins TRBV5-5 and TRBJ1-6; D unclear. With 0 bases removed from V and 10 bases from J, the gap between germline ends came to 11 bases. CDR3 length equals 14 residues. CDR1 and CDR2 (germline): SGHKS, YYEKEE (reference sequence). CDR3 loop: CASSLAGEGSPLHF. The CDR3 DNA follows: TGTGCCAGCAGCTTGGCCGGCGAGGGCTCACCCCTCCACTTT.

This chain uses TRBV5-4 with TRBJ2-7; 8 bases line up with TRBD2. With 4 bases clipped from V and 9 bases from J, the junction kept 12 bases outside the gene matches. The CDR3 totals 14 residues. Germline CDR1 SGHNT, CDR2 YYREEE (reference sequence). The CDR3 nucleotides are TGTGCCAGCAGCCCGACCGGACTAGCTCAGGGGCAGTACTTC. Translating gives CASSPTGLAQGQYF.

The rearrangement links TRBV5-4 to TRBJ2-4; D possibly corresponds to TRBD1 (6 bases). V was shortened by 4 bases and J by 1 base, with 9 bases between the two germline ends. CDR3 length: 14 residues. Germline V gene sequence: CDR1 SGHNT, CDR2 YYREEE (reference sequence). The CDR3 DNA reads TGTGCCAGCAGCCACAGGGCGGCCAAAAACATTCAGTACTTC. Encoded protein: CASSHRAAKNIQYF.

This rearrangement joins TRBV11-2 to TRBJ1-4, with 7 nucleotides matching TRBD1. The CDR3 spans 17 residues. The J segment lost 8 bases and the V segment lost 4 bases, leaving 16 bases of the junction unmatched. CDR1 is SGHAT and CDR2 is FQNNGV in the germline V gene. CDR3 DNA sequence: TGTGCCAGCAGCTCCCTAACCCTACAGGGGATCAGGGAAAAACTGTTTTTT. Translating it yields CASSSLTLQGIREKLFF.

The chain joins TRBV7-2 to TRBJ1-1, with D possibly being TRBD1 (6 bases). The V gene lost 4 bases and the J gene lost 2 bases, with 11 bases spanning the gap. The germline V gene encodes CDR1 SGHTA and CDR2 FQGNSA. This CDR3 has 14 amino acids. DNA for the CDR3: TGTGCCAGCAGCTCAGGACAGACAAACACTGAAGCTTTCTTT. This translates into CASSSGQTNTEAFF. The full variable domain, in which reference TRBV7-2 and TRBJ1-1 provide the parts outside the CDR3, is GAGVSQSPSNKVTEKGKDVELRCDPISGHTALYWYRQSLGQGLEFLIYFQGNSAPDKSGLPSDRFSAERTGGSVSTLTIQRTQQEDSAVYLCASSSGQTNTEAFFGQGTRLTVV.